This T cell receptor beta chain was sequenced in a study of CD8+ T cells in alopecia areata. As concerns this clone: As yet, its antigen is unknown.

RNA extraction and reverse transcription yielded cDNA as sequencing template. Clones were read by immunoSEQ multiplex PCR, and TCRdb kept only the in-frame ones, dropping some. The repertoire includes some 200,000 clones, about 61% of them detected once, and roughly 5.3% sits in the top ten. Starting from PBMCs, sorting isolated CD4+ and CD8+ T cells. Broader study findings: Sharing of TCR sequences between patients (possibly for HLA-related reasons) was less clear than in mice. Affected scalp, especially in alopecia totalis/universalis, had a higher clonality than normal scalp did.

V dropped 6 bases and J dropped 6 bases, with 12 bases sitting between them. Germline assignment: CDR1 MGHDK and CDR2 SYGVNS. The CDR3 runs to 13 residues. This receptor was taken from a human donor in good health. V is TRBV25-1 and J is TRBJ1-5; TRBD1 is a possible D gene (6 bases). The sequenced sample was CD8+ T cells sorted from blood. The CDR3 nucleotides are TGTGCCAGCAGCCGGGGGGGGGCTCAGCCCCAGCATTTT. Amino acids: CASSRGGAQPQHF.